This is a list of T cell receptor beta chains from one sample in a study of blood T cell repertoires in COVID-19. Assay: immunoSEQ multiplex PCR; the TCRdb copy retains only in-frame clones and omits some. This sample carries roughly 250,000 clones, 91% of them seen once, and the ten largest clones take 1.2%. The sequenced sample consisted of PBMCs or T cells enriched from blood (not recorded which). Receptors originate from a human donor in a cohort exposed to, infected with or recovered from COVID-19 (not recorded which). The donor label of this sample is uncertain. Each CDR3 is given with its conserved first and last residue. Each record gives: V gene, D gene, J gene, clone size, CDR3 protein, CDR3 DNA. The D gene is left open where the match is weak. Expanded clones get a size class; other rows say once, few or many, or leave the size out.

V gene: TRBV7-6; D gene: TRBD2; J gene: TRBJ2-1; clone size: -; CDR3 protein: CASSSSPSGKTPRYNEQFF; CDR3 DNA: TGTGCCAGCAGCTCTTCTCCCAGCGGGAAAACACCACGCTACAATGAGCAGTTCTTC
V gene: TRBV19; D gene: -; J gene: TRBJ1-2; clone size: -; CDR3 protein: CASSRVGLLEDDGYTF; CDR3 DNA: TGTGCCAGTTCTAGGGTGGGACTCCTGGAAGACGATGGCTACACCTTC
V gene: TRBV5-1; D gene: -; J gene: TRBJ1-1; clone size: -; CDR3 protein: CASSPPRGGTEAFF; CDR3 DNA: TGCGCCAGCAGCCCCCCGCGGGGGGGAACTGAAGCTTTCTTT
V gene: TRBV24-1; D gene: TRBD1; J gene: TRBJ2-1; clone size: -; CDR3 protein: CARETGGSYNEQFF; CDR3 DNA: TGTGCCAGAGAGACAGGGGGCTCCTACAATGAGCAGTTCTTC
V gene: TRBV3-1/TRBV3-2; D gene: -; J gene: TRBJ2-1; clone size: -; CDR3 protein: CASSRTGGLNEQFF; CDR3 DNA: TGTGCCAGCAGCCGGACAGGAGGGCTAAATGAGCAGTTCTTC
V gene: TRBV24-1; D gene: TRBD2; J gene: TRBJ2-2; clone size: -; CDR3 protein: CATSDPGLAGGTNTGELFF; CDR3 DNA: TGTGCCACCAGTGATCCGGGACTAGCGGGGGGGACGAACACCGGGGAGCTGTTTTTT
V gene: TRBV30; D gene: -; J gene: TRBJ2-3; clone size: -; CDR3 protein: CAWSRLGDTDTQYF; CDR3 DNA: TGTGCCTGGAGTAGGCTAGGCGACACAGATACGCAGTATTTT
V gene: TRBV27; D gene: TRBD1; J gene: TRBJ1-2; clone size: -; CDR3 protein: CASSLGTGGGGYTF; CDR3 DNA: TGTGCCAGCAGTTTAGGGACAGGGGGCGGAGGCTACACCTTC
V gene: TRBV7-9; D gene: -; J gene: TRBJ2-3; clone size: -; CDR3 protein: CASRGGAYTDTQYF; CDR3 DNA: TGTGCCAGCAGGGGAGGCGCTTACACAGATACGCAGTATTTT
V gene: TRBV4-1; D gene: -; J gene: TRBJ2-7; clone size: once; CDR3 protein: CASSQDPGSSYEQYF; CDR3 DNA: TGCGCCAGCAGCCAAGACCCTGGTAGCTCCTACGAGCAGTACTTC
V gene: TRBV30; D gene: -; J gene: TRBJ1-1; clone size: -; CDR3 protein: CAWRTVELGTEAFF; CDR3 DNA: TGTGCCTGGAGGACAGTGGAGCTGGGGACTGAAGCTTTCTTT
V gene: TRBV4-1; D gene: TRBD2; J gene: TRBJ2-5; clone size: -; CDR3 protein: CASSLRRGASGGQEETQYF; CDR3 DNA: TGCGCCAGCAGCCTCCGTAGAGGGGCCAGCGGGGGCCAGGAAGAGACCCAGTACTTC
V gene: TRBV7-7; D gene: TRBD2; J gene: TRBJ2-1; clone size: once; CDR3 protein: CASSLFGGNPTDNEQFF; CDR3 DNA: TGTGCCAGCAGCTTATTCGGGGGGAACCCCACAGACAATGAGCAGTTCTTC
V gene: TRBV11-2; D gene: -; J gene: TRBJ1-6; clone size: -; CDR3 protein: CASSFGRGKSPGANSPLHF; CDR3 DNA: TGTGCCAGCAGCTTCGGGAGAGGAAAGTCACCTGGGGCTAATTCACCCCTCCACTTT
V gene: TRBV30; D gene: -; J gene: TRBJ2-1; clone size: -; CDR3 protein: CAWSVRRPSGYNEQFF; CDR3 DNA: TGTGCCTGGAGTGTACGGAGGCCGTCGGGGTACAATGAGCAGTTCTTC
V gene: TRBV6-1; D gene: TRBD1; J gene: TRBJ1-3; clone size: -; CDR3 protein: CASSGDRSLLLSGNTIYF; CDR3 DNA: TGTGCCAGCAGTGGGGACAGGTCCCTTCTTCTCTCTGGAAACACCATATATTTT
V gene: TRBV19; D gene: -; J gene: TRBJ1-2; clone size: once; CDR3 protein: CASSIGGAEFNYGYTF; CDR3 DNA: TGTGCCAGTAGTATAGGTGGGGCAGAGTTTAACTATGGCTACACCTTC
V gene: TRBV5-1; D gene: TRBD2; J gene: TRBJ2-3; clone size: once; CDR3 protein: CASTLAGASTDTQYF; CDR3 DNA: TGCGCCAGCACCCTAGCGGGGGCAAGCACAGATACGCAGTATTTT
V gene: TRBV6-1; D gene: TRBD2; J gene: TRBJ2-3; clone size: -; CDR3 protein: CASSVQAGVGTDTQYF; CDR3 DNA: TGTGCCAGCAGTGTCCAAGCGGGGGTTGGCACAGATACGCAGTATTTT
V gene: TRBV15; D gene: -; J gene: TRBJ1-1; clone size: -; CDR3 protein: CATSRDYRQVNTEAFF; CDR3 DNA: TGTGCCACCAGCAGAGATTATCGACAGGTGAACACTGAAGCTTTCTTT
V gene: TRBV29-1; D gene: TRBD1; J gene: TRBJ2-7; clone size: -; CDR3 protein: CSVEEDRDSYEQYF; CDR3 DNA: TGCAGCGTTGAAGAGGACAGGGACTCCTACGAGCAGTACTTC
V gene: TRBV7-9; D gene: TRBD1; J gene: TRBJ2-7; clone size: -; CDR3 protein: CASSLGTGGGYEQYF; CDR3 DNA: TGTGCCAGCAGCTTAGGGACAGGGGGCGGGTACGAGCAGTACTTC
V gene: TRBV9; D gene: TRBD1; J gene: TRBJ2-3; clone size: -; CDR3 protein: CASSGTGEGDTQYF; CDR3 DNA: TGTGCCAGCAGCGGAACAGGGGAAGGAGATACGCAGTATTTT
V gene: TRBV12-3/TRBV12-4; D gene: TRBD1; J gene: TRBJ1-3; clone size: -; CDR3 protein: CASRTTGGNTIYF; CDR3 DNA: TGTGCCAGCCGTACGACAGGGGGAAACACCATATATTTT
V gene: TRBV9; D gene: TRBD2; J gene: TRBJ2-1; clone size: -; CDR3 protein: CASSSEGLAGFPGNEQFF; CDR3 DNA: TGTGCCAGCAGCTCGGAAGGGCTAGCGGGGTTCCCGGGTAATGAGCAGTTCTTC
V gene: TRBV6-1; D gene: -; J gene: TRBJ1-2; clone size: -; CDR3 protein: CASSEARGETPGGYTF; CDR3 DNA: TGTGCCAGCAGTGAAGCACGGGGAGAGACCCCCGGCGGCTACACCTTC
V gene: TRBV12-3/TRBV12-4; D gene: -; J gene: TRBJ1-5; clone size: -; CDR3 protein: CASSAPNEPQHF; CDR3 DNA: TGTGCCAGCAGCGCCCCTAACGAGCCCCAGCATTTT
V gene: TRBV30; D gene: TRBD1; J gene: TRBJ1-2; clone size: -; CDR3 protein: CAWTSTGVNYGYTF; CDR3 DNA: TGTGCCTGGACCTCGACAGGGGTTAACTATGGCTACACCTTC
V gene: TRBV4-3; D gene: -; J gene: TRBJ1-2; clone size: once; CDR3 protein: CASSQDSLRGSQDYGYTF; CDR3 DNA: TGCGCCAGCAGCCAAGATTCGTTGCGGGGGAGTCAGGACTATGGCTACACCTTC
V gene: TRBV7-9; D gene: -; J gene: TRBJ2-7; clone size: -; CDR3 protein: CASSTSPGQVNSYEQYF; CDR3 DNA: TGTGCCAGCAGCACCTCACCTGGGCAGGTGAATTCGTACGAGCAGTACTTC
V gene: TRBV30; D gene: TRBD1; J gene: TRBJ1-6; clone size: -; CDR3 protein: CAWRQGHNSPLHF; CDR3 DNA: TGTGCCTGGCGACAGGGTCATAATTCACCCCTCCACTTT
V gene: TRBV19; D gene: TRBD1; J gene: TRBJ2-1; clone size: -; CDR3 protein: CASSMSQGAYNEQFF; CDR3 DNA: TGTGCCAGTAGTATGAGCCAGGGGGCCTACAATGAGCAGTTCTTC
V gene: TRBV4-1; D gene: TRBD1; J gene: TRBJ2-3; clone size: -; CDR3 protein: CASSQVDRGQGDTQYF; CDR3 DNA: TGCGCCAGCAGCCAAGTGGACAGGGGGCAGGGGGATACGCAGTATTTT
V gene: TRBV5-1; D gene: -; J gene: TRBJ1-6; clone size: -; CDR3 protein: CASSGMGLNSPLHF; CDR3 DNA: TGCGCCAGCAGCGGAATGGGCCTCAATTCACCCCTCCACTTT
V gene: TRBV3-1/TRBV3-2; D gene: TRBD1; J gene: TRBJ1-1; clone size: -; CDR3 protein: CASSPDQGAYTEAFF; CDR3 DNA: TGTGCCAGCAGCCCGGACCAGGGGGCCTACACTGAAGCTTTCTTT
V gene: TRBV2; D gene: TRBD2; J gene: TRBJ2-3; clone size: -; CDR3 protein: CASNNGGGTDTQYF; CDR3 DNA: TGTGCCAGCAATAACGGGGGAGGGACAGATACGCAGTATTTT
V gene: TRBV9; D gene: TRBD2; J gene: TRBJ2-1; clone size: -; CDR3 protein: CASSSRLLAGGKNEQFF; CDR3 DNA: TGTGCCAGCAGCTCCCGTTTACTAGCGGGGGGGAAAAATGAGCAGTTCTTC
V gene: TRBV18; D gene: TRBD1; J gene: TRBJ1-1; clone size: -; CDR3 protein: CASTGQANTEAFF; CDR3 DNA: TGTGCCAGCACGGGACAGGCGAACACTGAAGCTTTCTTT
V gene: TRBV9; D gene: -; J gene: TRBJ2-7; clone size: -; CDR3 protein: CASSVHPGDYEQYF; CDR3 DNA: TGTGCCAGCAGCGTTCATCCAGGGGACTACGAGCAGTACTTC
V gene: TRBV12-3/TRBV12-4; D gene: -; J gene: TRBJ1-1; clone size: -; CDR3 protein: CASSFLGPTEAFF; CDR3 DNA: TGTGCCAGCAGTTTCCTAGGTCCCACTGAAGCTTTCTTT
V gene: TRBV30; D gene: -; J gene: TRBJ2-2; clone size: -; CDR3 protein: CAWGTNTGELFF; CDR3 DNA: TGTGCCTGGGGGACTAACACCGGGGAGCTGTTTTTT
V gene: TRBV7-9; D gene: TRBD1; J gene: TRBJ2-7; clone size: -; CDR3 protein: CASSSLNAGTGFVGKQYF; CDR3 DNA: TGTGCCAGCAGCTCCTTAAACGCCGGGACAGGGTTTGTTGGAAAGCAGTACTTC
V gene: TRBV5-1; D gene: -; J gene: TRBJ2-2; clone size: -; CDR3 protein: CASSLKDRPANTGELFF; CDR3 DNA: TGCGCCAGCAGCTTGAAAGACAGACCAGCGAACACCGGGGAGCTGTTTTTT
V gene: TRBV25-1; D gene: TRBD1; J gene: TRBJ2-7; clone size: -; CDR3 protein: CASSYRQGAEQYF; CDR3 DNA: TGTGCCAGCAGCTACAGACAGGGGGCCGAGCAGTACTTC
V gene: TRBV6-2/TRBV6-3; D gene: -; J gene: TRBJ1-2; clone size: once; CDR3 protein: CASSPLDLTGPKGTGKGLDGYTF; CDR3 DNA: TGTGCCAGCAGCCCGCTCGATCTGACAGGCCCGAAGGGTACAGGTAAGGGTCTGGATGGCTACACCTTC
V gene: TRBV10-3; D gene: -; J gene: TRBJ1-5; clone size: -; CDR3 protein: CAISEIGVEQPQHF; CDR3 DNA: TGTGCCATCAGTGAGATAGGGGTTGAACAGCCCCAGCATTTT
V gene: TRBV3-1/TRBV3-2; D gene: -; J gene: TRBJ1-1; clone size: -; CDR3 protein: CASSHRDVGVLTEAFF; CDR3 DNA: TGTGCCAGCAGCCACAGGGATGTTGGCGTCCTCACTGAAGCTTTCTTT
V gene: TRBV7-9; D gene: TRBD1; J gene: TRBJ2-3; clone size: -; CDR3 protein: CASSWGQGATDTQYF; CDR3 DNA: TGTGCCAGCAGCTGGGGACAGGGGGCAACAGATACGCAGTATTTT
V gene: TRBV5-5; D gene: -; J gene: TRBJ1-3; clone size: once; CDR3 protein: CASSLSFVSGNTIYF; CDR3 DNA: TGTGCCAGCAGCTTGTCTTTTGTCTCTGGAAACACCATATATTTT
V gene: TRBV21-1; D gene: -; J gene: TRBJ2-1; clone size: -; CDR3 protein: CASSTAQGWEQFF; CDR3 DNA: TGTGCCAGCAGCACTGCACAGGGATGGGAGCAGTTCTTC
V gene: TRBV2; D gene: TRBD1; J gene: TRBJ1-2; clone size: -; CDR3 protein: CASSEARGGSGYTF; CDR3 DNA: TGTGCCAGCAGTGAAGCGCGAGGGGGCAGCGGCTACACCTTC
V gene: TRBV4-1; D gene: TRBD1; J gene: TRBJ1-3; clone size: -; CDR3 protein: CASSPQDRRRGNTIYF; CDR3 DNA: TGCGCCAGCAGCCCGCAGGACAGGCGGAGAGGAAACACCATATATTTT
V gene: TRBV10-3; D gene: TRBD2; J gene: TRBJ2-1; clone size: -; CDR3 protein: CAISERALAGNNEQFF; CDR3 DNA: TGTGCCATCAGTGAAAGGGCACTAGCGGGGAACAATGAGCAGTTCTTC
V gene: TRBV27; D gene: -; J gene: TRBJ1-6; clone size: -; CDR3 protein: CATDGQYHNSPLHF; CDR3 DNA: TGTGCCACCGACGGACAGTATCATAATTCACCCCTCCACTTT
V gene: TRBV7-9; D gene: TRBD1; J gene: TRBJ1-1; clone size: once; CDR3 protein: CASSLATRGLIEDTEAFF; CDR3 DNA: TGTGCCAGCAGCTTAGCCACGAGGGGGCTTATCGAGGACACTGAAGCTTTCTTT
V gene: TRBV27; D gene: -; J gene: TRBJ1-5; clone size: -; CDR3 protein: CASSINSFSNQPQHF; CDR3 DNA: TGTGCCAGCAGCATAAACAGCTTTAGCAATCAGCCCCAGCATTTT
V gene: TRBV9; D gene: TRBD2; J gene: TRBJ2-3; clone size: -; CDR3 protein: CASSGPGLAGGPTDTQYF; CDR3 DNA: TGTGCCAGCAGCGGACCGGGACTAGCGGGGGGGCCGACAGATACGCAGTATTTT
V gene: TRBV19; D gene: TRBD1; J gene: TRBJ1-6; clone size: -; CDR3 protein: CASSLRGLDSPLHF; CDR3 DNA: TGTGCCAGTAGTCTCAGGGGGCTCGATTCACCCCTCCACTTT
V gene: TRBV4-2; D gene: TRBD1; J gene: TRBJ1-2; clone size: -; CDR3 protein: CASSPGDSYGYTF; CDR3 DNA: TGTGCCAGCAGCCCTGGGGACAGCTATGGCTACACCTTC